This T cell receptor (beta chain) was identified during a study of shared clonotypes between healthy human individuals. The assay ran at deep level. Researchers divided each subset's genomic DNA evenly across several immunoSEQ plates. Sequencing used immunoSEQ multiplex PCR; TCRdb keeps in-frame clones, though not all of them. The sample lists roughly 450,000 clones, 60% to 85% occurring once. CDR3 length equals 13 residues. The V end was cut by 8 bases, the J end by 3 bases, with 14 bases between. Germline lookup yields CDR1 WSHSY and CDR2 SAAADI. The chain is built from TRBV10-2 and TRBJ2-7; the D gene could be TRBD1 or TRBD2 (6 bases each). What was sequenced was PBMCs. The source of this sequence is a woman aged 40 to 50 in good health. Some clones in this sample may be carry-over from other donors' samples. CDR3 in DNA: TGCGCCAGCCGGGACTCAGGGGACTACGAGCAGTACTTC. Encoded protein: CASRDSGDYEQYF.